Listed here is a single T cell receptor (beta chain). This clone's antigen is unknown. Base qualities were left out, and no much larger clone turns up one base away. Using the deep immunoSEQ assay, TCR CDR3 regions were amplified from genomic DNA by multiplex PCR. Extracted genomic DNA from each cell subset was distributed evenly across all wells of several immunoSEQ 96-well plates, and each plate was treated as a replicate. Each replicate PCR for sorted subsets received approximately 200 ng genomic DNA, equal to roughly 33,000 T cell genomes. Purified libraries were measured with a Qubit 3.0 fluorometer, size-checked on a Bioanalyzer 2100, and measured again with the KAPA Library Quantification kit. Each immunoSEQ 96-well plate was sequenced on its own single-read 150-cycle Illumina NextSeq 550 flow cell. The study's own analysis went as follows. Because the immunoSEQ output included only junctional sequences and no quality scores, the filtering could not be the same as the filtering used for full-length reads. To assign V/J genes and CDR3, sequences were annotated against IMGT germline references using PyIR, a Python wrapper for IgBLAST v1.9. Reads with weak V/J assignments (E-value above 1e-6), missing CDR3, stop codons, out-of-frame junctions, or ambiguous translated residues were removed. V3J clonotypes were defined as sequences sharing the same inferred V gene, J gene, and CDR3 amino acid sequence. To compute the percentage overlap between repertoires, the number of shared unique clonotypes was divided by the size of the smaller repertoire. Richness of each repertoire was evaluated using RTK rarefaction, the Chao1 estimator, and Recon v2.1 estimates of unobserved clonotypes. For all TCRbeta clonotypes obtained by the gDNA method from a few donors, generation probabilities were computed with OLGA. This immuneACCESS table, as held by TCRdb, lists in-frame sequences with V and J called but not all clones. Of the missing ones, under half trace to an unresolved V gene in checked studies; the others have no known cause. Clonal size and the V and J genes are those of that table, whereas D and trimming came from the DNA. The sample has 1 million to 1.3 million clones on record, around 78% of them singletons. Jointly, the top ten make up roughly 0.61% of the sample.

The CDR3 covers 15 residues, taking in both the cysteine and the phenylalanine. Left in the record is the CDR3 DNA by itself, 45 bases read in frame from the first base. Compared with germline, V lacks 10 bases and J lacks 4 bases; bases without a gene match: 9. Reading the germline V gene gives CDR1 MDHEN and CDR2 SYDVKM. Donors were healthy HIV-negative adults with no recently reported acute infections or vaccinations. All donors were Caucasian adults living in Nashville, Tennessee, USA. CD4+ T cells were enriched by magnetic negative selection; naive cells were then positively selected on CD45RA, and the negative fraction formed the memory subset. Blood was obtained by leukapheresis, after which PBMCs were separated by Ficoll-Histopaque density gradient centrifugation and cryopreserved in liquid nitrogen vapor phase. Analytical flow cytometry was used to check the purity and quantity of each magnetically sorted T cell population. Each sorted fraction had its genomic DNA isolated and then quantified by UV absorbance on a Nanodrop 2000c.

The data are from a study of shared clonotypes between healthy human individuals (TCRdb year 2020). About the full investigation: Two women and a few men aged 18 to 49 years were included in the cohort. Per donor, three plates each were used for CD4 naive and CD4 memory, two for CD8 naive, and one for CD8 memory. To estimate repertoire size and how much clonotype sharing occurs between individuals, the study deeply sequenced the blood TCR repertoires of five healthy adults. To increase sequencing depth and limit assay-specific biases, different laboratories used diverse techniques to prepare libraries and sequence TCR repertoires. Between about 0.8 and 9 billion PBMCs per donor were obtained by leukapheresis. Findings and caveats that apply to the study as a whole: Compared with non-shared clonotypes, the clonotypes found in all four sorted-subset donors had higher generation probabilities. Sharing across a few donors was observed for approximately 5% of naive CD4, 3% to 3.5% of naive CD8, 2% to 2.5% of memory CD4, and less than 0.45% of memory CD8 clonotypes. Naive subsets generally had larger estimated clonotype richness than memory subsets. Because the study included a small number of donors, the genetic and exposure-history diversity represented was limited. Incomplete sequencing was indicated by rarefaction of sorted-subset datasets, despite the large sequencing depth. Only blood was sampled, and tissue TCR repertoires likely differ from those in blood. Based on pairwise subsampling, the degree of clonotype sharing among donors was expected to be affected by sequencing depth.

Sequencing input: memory CD4+ T cells from PBMCs. This specimen's cell subset or site label, interpreted: CD45RA-negative fraction. Rearrangement joined TRBV28 to TRBJ2-7; 14 nucleotides in the junction match TRBD2. The sequence was obtained from a man between 18 and 35 years old in good health. Some clones in this sample may be carry-over from other donors' samples. The CDR3 corresponds to CATQFRTSGRYEQYF. The nucleotide sequence reads as follows: TGTGCCACCCAGTTTAGGACTAGCGGGAGGTACGAGCAGTACTTC. The variable domain in full, with residues beyond the CDR3 obtained from the reference TRBV28 and TRBJ2-7 genes, is DVKVTQSSRYLVKRTGEKVFLECVQDMDHENMFWYRQDPGLGLRLIYFSYDVKMKEKGDIPEGYSVSREKKERFSLILESASTNQTSMYLCATQFRTSGRYEQYFGPGTRLTVT.